Below are 8 T cell receptor beta chains sequenced from a single sample in a study of shared clonotypes between healthy human individuals. The naive CD8 population came from CD45RO-negative cells selected for CCR7, without terminally differentiated effector memory CD45RA+ cells. Clones were sequenced by immunoSEQ multiplex PCR, and TCRdb holds only the in-frame ones, with some missing. The sample has about 2.2 million clones; approximately 94% are singletons. The specimen was naive CD8+ T cells from PBMCs. The receptor source for this set is a young man in good health. Some clones in this sample may be carry-over from other donors' samples.

This chain joins TRBV10-3 and TRBJ1-2, with D tentatively TRBD1 (5 bases). Per germline, CDR1 ENHRY and CDR2 SYGVKD. The CDR3 is 14 amino acids. The V end was cut by 5 bases, the J end by 8 bases, with 18 bases between. CDR3: CAISPGTDARGYTF. CDR3 nucleotides: TGTGCCATCAGTCCCGGGACCGACGCTAGAGGCTACACCTTC.

For this clone: At the DNA level, this CDR3 is encoded by other sequences in the same sample as well. The V call is TRBV28, the J call TRBJ2-7, with unresolved D. V was pared by 1 base and J by 3 bases, with 7 bases between. CDR3 size: 13 residues. Germline CDR1 reads MDHEN; CDR2 reads SYDVKM. CDR3 sequence reads: CASSLFSSYEQYF. The CDR3, as DNA: TGTGCCAGCAGTTTATTTTCGAGCTACGAGCAGTACTTC.

This chain uses TRBV11-2 with TRBJ2-7; possibly TRBD1 for D (6 bases). V lost 1 base to trimming and J lost 2 bases, with 18 bases between them. Germline V gene lookup returns CDR1 SGHAT and CDR2 FQNNGV. The length of the CDR3 is 17 residues. CDR3 protein: CASSLGRAAGGTYEQYF. In nucleotides, the CDR3 is TGTGCCAGCAGCTTAGGGCGGGCGGCTGGGGGCACCTACGAGCAGTACTTC.

In regard to this clone: At the DNA level, this CDR3 is encoded by other sequences in the same sample as well. This chain links TRBV27 with TRBJ1-1; D remains ambiguous. V lost 5 bases and J lost 0, with 13 bases in between. The CDR3 spans 15 residues. The germline V gene has CDR1 MNHEY and CDR2 SMNVEV (reference sequence). The CDR3 here is CASSLLGGMNTEAFF. As DNA, the CDR3 is TGTGCCAGCAGTCTTCTAGGAGGGATGAACACTGAAGCTTTCTTT.

The chain links TRBV5-1 to TRBJ2-7; the D gene is possibly TRBD1 (6 bases). The V gene's germline CDR1 is SGHRS and CDR2 YFSETQ. The CDR3 is made up of 13 amino acids. V lost 2 bases and J lost 2, with 8 bases in between. The CDR3 is CASSFGDTYEQYF. The CDR3 nucleotides read TGCGCCAGCAGCTTTGGGGACACCTACGAGCAGTACTTC.

The rearrangement uses TRBV19 and TRBJ1-5; D uncertain. Trimming removed 2 bases from V and 5 bases from J, with 7 bases in between. The CDR3 consists of 13 residues. The germline gives CDR1 LNHDA, CDR2 SQIVND (reference sequence). CDR3 DNA sequence: TGTGCCAGTAGTATAAGGGCCCATCAGCCCCAGCATTTT. Translating gives CASSIRAHQPQHF.

The V gene is TRBV5-3, the J gene TRBJ2-1; 12 bases fit TRBD1. TRBV5-3 is recorded as an ORF, its role being uncertain. The length of the CDR3 is 17 residues. Trimming at V came to 4 bases and at J to 5 bases, leaving 10 bases not matched to a gene. This CDR3 is CARSRDRGRIGNNEQFF. CDR3 coding DNA: TGTGCCAGAAGCCGGGACAGGGGGCGCATTGGTAACAATGAGCAGTTCTTC.

This rearrangement joins TRBV7-2 to TRBJ2-7; TRBD1 aligns across 8 bases. The CDR3 is 15 amino acids. Looked up from germline, CDR1 is SGHTA and CDR2 is FQGNSA. Trimming removed 0 bases from V and 5 bases from J; junction bases left unmatched: 6. CDR3 coding DNA: TGTGCCAGCAGCTTAGCGTCAGGGGGCTTGAACGAGCAGTACTTC. Translating gives CASSLASGGLNEQYF.